A selection of T cell receptor beta chains follows, all from one sample in a study of cytotoxic CD8 clonotypes in ibrutinib-treated CLL. Libraries were prepared by immunoSEQ multiplex PCR; TCRdb keeps only in-frame clonotypes and omits some of them. Counted here are 300,000 or so clones, 67% occurring once; the ten biggest clones make up under 8%. Sequencing was performed on PBMCs, taken after 36 months of ibrutinib treatment. Every receptor here comes from a human donor with chronic lymphocytic leukemia. CDR3s include the opening cysteine and the closing phenylalanine or tryptophan. D genes are given only for firm matches. A row's size may be missing; if present it is once, few, many or a size class.

J gene | D gene | clone size | V gene | CDR3 DNA | CDR3 protein
TRBJ2-7 | TRBD1 | - | TRBV19 | TGTGCCAGTAGTGACAGGGGAGCCTACGAGCAGTACTTC | CASSDRGAYEQYF
TRBJ2-1 | - | - | TRBV20-1 | TGCAGTGCTAGACTCTACAATGAGCAGTTCTTC | CSARLYNEQFF
TRBJ2-7 | - | - | TRBV5-1 | TGCGCCAGCAGCTTGGAACGAGGGCTCTACGAGCAGTACTTC | CASSLERGLYEQYF
TRBJ2-2 | TRBD1 | - | TRBV5-1 | TGCGCCAGCAGCTGGACAGGGATCACCGGGGAGCTGTTTTTT | CASSWTGITGELFF
TRBJ2-1 | - | once | TRBV29-1 | TGCAGCGTTCAGCCTCCGGAGCGGAGCTCCTACAATGAGCAGTTCTTC | CSVQPPERSSYNEQFF
TRBJ2-7 | TRBD2 | - | TRBV19 | TGTGCCAGTAGCCGAAAACTAGCGGGGGGGAACTACGAGCAGTACTTC | CASSRKLAGGNYEQYF
TRBJ2-7 | TRBD2 | - | TRBV18 | TGTGCCAGCTCCCGCGACGCTAGCGGGAGAGGCGAGCAGTACTTC | CASSRDASGRGEQYF
TRBJ1-4 | - | - | TRBV6-1 | TGTGCCAGCAGTGCCCCTGGATTTGCAACTAATGAAAAACTGTTTTTT | CASSAPGFATNEKLFF
TRBJ2-3 | TRBD2 | - | TRBV5-1 | TGCGCCAGCAGCCGGGAGGCGGGCACAGATACGCAGTATTTT | CASSREAGTDTQYF
TRBJ1-3 | - | - | TRBV11-2 | TGTGCCAGCAGCTCCGTACCCTCTGGAAACACCATATATTTT | CASSSVPSGNTIYF
TRBJ1-2 | - | once | TRBV4-1 | TGCGCCAGCAGCCAAGGCGGCAGCCCGAGGGATGGCTACACCTTC | CASSQGGSPRDGYTF
TRBJ1-1 | - | - | TRBV18 | TGTGCCAGTCAGGAGGGGATGAACACTGAAGCTTTCTTT | CASQEGMNTEAFF
TRBJ2-3 | - | - | TRBV4-1 | TGCGCCAGCAGCCAAACGGGGCAGCTGTTTCCAGATACGCAGTATTTT | CASSQTGQLFPDTQYF
TRBJ1-1 | - | - | TRBV7-9 | TGTGCCAGCAGCTTGTCCGAGAGGGCTGAAGCTTTCTTT | CASSLSERAEAFF
TRBJ2-5 | TRBD1 | few | TRBV10-3 | TGTGCCATCAGCAGGGGGCTAAGGGAGACCCAGTACTTC | CAISRGLRETQYF
TRBJ2-7 | - | once | TRBV25-1 | TGTGCCAGCAGTGAGGGGCACTCCTACGAGCAGTACTTC | CASSEGHSYEQYF
TRBJ2-7 | - | - | TRBV6-5 | TGTGCCAGCAGTCGTCTCGGACTGGACACCTACGAGCAGTACTTC | CASSRLGLDTYEQYF
TRBJ2-3 | - | - | TRBV9 | TGTGCCAGCAGCGTCGACAGTAGCACAGATACGCAGTATTTT | CASSVDSSTDTQYF
TRBJ2-2 | - | once | TRBV4-1 | TGCGCCAGCAGCCAAGATCGTGGCAGGTCGAACACCGGGGAGCTGTTTTTT | CASSQDRGRSNTGELFF
TRBJ2-3 | TRBD2 | - | TRBV29-1 | TGCAGCGCGTCGGGGGGATGGGGAAATACGCAGTATTTT | CSASGGWGNTQYF
TRBJ2-7 | TRBD1 | - | TRBV9 | TGTGCCAGCAGCGTAGCTCAGGGGGCGGGCGAGCAGTACTTC | CASSVAQGAGEQYF
TRBJ2-1 | - | - | TRBV5-1 | TGCGCCAGCAGCTTGGATCCGCCAGGGTACAATGAGCAGTTCTTC | CASSLDPPGYNEQFF
TRBJ1-4 | - | - | TRBV6-1 | TGTGCCAGCAGCAGACAGCGCAATAATGAAAAACTGTTTTTT | CASSRQRNNEKLFF
TRBJ1-1 | TRBD1 | - | TRBV7-2 | TGTGCCAGCAGCTTCGACAGGGGGCTCACTGAAGCTTTCTTT | CASSFDRGLTEAFF
TRBJ2-7 | - | - | TRBV10-2 | TGCGCCAGCACCTTGGTGGGGGAAGGATACGAGCAGTACTTC | CASTLVGEGYEQYF
TRBJ1-5 | - | - | TRBV5-6 | TGTGCCAGCAGTTCCGACAGGAGCAATCAGCCCCAGCATTTT | CASSSDRSNQPQHF
TRBJ2-7 | - | - | TRBV4-3 | TGCGCCAGCAGCCAAGTCGGGGCCACGTACGAGCAGTACTTC | CASSQVGATYEQYF
TRBJ1-2 | - | - | TRBV11-2 | TGTGCCAGCAGCTTAGAGGCCAGCTATGGCTACACCTTC | CASSLEASYGYTF
TRBJ2-7 | TRBD1 | - | TRBV9 | TGTGCCAGCAGCGGGACAGGGGTCGAGCAGTACTTC | CASSGTGVEQYF
TRBJ1-4 | - | - | TRBV10-1 | TGCGCCAGCAGTGCCGGGACTCTAAATGAAAAACTGTTTTTT | CASSAGTLNEKLFF
TRBJ2-5 | - | - | TRBV29-1 | TGCAGCGTTGAAATTTGGGCAGAAGAGACCCAGTACTTC | CSVEIWAEETQYF